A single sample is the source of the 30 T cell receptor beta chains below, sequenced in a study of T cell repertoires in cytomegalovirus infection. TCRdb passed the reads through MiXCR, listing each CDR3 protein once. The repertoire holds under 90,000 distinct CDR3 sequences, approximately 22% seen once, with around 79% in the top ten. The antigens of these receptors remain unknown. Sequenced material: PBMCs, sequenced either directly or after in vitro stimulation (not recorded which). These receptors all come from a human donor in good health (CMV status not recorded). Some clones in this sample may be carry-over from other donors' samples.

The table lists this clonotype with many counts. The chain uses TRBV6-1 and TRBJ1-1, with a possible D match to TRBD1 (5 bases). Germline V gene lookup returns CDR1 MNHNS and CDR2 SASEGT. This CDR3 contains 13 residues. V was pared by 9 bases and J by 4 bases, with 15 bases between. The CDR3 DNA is TGTGCCAGTAGTCAGGGCGGAGTCACTGAAGCTTTCTTT. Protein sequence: CASSQGGVTEAFF.

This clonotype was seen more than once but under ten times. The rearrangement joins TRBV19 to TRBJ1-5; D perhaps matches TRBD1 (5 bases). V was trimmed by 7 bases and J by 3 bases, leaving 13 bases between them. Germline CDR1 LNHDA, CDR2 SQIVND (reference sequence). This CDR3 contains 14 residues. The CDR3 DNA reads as TGTGCCAGTACCCCTTCACAGGTCAATCAGCCCCAGCATTTT. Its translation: CASTPSQVNQPQHF.

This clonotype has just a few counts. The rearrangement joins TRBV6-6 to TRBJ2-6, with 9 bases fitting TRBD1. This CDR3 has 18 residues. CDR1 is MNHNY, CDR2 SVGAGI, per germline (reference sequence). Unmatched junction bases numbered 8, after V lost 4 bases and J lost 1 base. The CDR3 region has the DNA TGTGCCAGCAGTTTCCGGGACAGGGTGTTGTCTGGGGCCAACGTCCTGACTTTC. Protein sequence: CASSFRDRVLSGANVLTF.

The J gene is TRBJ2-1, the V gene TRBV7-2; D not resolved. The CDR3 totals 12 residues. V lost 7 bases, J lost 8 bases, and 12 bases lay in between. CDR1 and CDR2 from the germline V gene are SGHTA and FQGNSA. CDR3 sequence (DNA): TGTGCCAGCATAACCACCCGCGATGAGCAGTTCTTC. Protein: CASITTRDEQFF.

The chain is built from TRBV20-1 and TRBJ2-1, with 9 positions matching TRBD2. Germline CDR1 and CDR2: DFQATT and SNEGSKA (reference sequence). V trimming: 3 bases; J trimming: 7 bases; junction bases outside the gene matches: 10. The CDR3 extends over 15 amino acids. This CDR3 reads CSASLAGVGSNEQFF. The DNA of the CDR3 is TGCAGTGCTAGTTTAGCGGGAGTTGGGAGTAATGAGCAGTTCTTC.

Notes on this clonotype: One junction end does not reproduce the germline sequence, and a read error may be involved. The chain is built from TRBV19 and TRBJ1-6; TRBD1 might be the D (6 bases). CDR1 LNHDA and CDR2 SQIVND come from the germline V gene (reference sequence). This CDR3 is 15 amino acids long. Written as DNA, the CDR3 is TGTGCCAGCAGTAACAGGGCCCCAAGGATTTCACCCCTCCACTTT. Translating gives CASSNRAPRISPLHF.

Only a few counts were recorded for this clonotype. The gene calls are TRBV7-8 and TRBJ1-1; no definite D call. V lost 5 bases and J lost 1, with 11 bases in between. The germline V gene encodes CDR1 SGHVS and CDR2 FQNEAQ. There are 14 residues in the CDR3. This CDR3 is CASSPAGGNTEAFF. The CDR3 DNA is TGTGCCAGCAGCCCGGCAGGTGGGAACACTGAAGCTTTCTTT.

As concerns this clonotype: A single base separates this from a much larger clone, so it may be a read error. CDR3 bases: TGTGTCAGCAGCCCTATCCTCCGCCTCTGGGCGGTCTACGAGCAGTACTTC. It yields the protein CVSSPILRLWAVYEQYF. This rearrangement joins TRBV7-2 to TRBJ2-7; D not certain. This CDR3 region has 17 residues. Germline CDR1 is SGHTA and CDR2 is FQGNSA.

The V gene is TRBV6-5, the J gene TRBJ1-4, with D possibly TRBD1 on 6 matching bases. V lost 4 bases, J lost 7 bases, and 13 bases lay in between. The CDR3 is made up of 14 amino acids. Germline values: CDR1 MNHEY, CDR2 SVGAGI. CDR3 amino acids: CASSSGGVGEKLFF. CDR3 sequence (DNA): TGTGCCAGCAGTTCGGGGGGCGTAGGTGAAAAACTGTTTTTT.

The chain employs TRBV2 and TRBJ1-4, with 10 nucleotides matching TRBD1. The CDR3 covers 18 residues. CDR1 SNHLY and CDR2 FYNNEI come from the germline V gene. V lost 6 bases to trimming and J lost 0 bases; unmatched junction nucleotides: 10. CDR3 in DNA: TGTGCCAGCAGCGTACCCGGGACAGGGGCCTCAACTAATGAAAAACTGTTTTTT. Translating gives CASSVPGTGASTNEKLFF.

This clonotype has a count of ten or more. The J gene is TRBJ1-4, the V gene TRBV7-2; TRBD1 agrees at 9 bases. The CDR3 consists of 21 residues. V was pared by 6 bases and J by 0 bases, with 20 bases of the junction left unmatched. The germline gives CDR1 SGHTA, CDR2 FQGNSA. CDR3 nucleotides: TGTGCCAGCAGTTTGATTCCGGGACAGGGAGGGGAAAGACCAACTAATGAAAAACTGTTTTTT. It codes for CASSLIPGQGGERPTNEKLFF.

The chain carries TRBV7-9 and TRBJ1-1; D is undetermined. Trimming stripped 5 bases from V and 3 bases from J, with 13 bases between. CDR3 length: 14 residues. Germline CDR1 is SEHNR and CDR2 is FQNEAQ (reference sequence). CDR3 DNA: TGTGCCAGCAGCCCCGCAAGGTGGGACACTGAAGCTTTCTTT. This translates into CASSPARWDTEAFF.

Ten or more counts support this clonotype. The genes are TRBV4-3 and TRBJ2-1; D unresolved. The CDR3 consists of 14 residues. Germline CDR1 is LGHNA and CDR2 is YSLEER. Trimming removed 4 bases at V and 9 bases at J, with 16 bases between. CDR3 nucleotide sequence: TGCGCCAGCAGCCCCACCTCGCTTTGGGGTGAGCAGTTCTTC. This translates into CASSPTSLWGEQFF.

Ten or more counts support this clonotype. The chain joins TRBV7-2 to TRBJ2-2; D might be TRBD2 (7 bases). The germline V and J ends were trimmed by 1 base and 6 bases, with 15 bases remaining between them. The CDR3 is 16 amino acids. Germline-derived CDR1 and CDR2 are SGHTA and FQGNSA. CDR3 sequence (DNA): TGTGCCAGCAGCTTAGGGGTCGGGGGGCACGCCGGGGAGCTGTTTTTT. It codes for CASSLGVGGHAGELFF.

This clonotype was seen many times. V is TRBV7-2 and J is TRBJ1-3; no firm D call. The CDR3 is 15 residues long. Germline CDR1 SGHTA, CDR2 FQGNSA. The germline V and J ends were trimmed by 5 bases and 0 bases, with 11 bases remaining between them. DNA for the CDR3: TGTGCCAGCAGCAGCGGCGGAGCCTCTGGAAACACCATATATTTT. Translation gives CASSSGGASGNTIYF.

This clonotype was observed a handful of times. CDR3 nucleotide sequence: TGTGCCAGCAGTTTAGGGGACAGGGTACCCTACGAGCAGTACTTC. Protein: CASSLGDRVPYEQYF. The genes are TRBV28 and TRBJ2-7; 9 bases line up with TRBD1. Germline values: CDR1 MDHEN, CDR2 SYDVKM. The CDR3 sequence is 15 residues long. Unmatched junction bases numbered 4, after V lost 2 bases and J lost 2 bases. Based on the CDR3 plus reference TRBV28 and TRBJ2-7, the full variable domain is DVKVTQSSRYLVKRTGEKVFLECVQDMDHENMFWYRQDPGLGLRLIYFSYDVKMKEKGDIPEGYSVSREKKERFSLILESASTNQTSMYLCASSLGDRVPYEQYFGPGTRLTVT.

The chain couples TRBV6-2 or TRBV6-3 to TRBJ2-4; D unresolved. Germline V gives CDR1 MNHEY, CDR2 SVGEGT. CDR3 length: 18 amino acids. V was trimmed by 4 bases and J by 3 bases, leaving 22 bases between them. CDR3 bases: TGTGCCAGCAGTTTGAGGAGCTTGTTGCCGCGAGGCAAAAACATTCAGTACTTC. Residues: CASSLRSLLPRGKNIQYF.

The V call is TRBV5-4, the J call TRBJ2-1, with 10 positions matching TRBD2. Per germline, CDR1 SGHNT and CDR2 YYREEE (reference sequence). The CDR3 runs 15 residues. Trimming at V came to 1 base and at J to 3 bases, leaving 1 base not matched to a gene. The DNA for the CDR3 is TGTGCCAGCAGCTTGACTAGCGGGGTCTACAATGAGCAGTTCTTC. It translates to CASSLTSGVYNEQFF.

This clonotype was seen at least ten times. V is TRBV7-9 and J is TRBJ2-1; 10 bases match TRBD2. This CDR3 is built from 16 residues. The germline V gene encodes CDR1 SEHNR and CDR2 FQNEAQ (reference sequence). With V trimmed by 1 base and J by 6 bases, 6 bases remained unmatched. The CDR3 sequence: CASSLERLAGLNEQFF. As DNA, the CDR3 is TGTGCCAGCAGCTTAGAAAGACTAGCGGGCCTCAATGAGCAGTTCTTC. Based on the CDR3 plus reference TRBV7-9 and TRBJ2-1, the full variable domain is DTGVSQNPRHKITKRGQNVTFRCDPISEHNRLYWYRQTLGQGPEFLTYFQNEAQLEKSRLLSDRFSAERPKGSFSTLEIQRTEQGDSAMYLCASSLERLAGLNEQFFGPGTRLTVL.

Here the CDR3 reads CSVQEGNQPQHF. The DNA for the CDR3 is TGCAGCGTCCAGGAGGGCAATCAGCCCCAGCATTTT. This chain connects TRBV29-1 to TRBJ1-5; D gene ambiguous. V dropped 6 bases and J dropped 2 bases, with 8 bases sitting between them. This CDR3 region has 12 residues. Germline CDR1 SQVTM, CDR2 ANQGSEA.

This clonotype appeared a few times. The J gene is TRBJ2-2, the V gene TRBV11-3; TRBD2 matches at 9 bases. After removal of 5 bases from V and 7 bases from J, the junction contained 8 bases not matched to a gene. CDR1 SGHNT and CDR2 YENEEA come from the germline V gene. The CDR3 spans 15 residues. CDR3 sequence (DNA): TGTGCCAGCAGCACTGTAGCGGGAGAGGTCGGGGAGCTGTTTTTT. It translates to CASSTVAGEVGELFF. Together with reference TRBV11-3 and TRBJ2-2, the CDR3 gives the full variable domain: EAGVVQSPRYKIIEKKQPVAFWCNPISGHNTLYWYLQNLGQGPELLIRYENEEAVDDSQLPKDRFSAERLKGVDSTLKIQPAELGDSAVYLCASSTVAGEVGELFFGEGSRLTVL.

CDR3 nucleotide sequence: TGCAGTGCTAGAAATCGGCCTCGAAGCTCCTATAATTCACCCCTCCACTTT. Protein sequence: CSARNRPRSSYNSPLHF. The V and J genes are TRBV20-1 and TRBJ1-6; unclear D gene. The CDR3 has 17 residues. With 2 bases removed from V and 0 bases from J, the gap between germline ends came to 14 bases. Germline CDR1 and CDR2: DFQATT and SNEGSKA (reference sequence).

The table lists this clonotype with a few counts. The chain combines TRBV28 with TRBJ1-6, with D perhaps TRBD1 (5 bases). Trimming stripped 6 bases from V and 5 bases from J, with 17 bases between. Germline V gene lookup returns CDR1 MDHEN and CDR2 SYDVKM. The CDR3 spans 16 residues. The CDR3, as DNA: TGTGCCAGCAGAGAAGCAGGGAAAGTCAATAATTCACCCCTCCACTTT. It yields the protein CASREAGKVNNSPLHF.

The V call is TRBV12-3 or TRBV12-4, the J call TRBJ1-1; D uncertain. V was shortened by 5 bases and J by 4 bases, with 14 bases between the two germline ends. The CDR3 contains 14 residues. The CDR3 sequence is CASSVLPWSTEAFF. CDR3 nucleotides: TGTGCCAGCAGTGTCCTCCCGTGGAGCACTGAAGCTTTCTTT.

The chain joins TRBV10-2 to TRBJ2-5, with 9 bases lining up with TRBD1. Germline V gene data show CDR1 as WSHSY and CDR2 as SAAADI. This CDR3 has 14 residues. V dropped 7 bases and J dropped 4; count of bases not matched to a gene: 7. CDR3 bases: TGCGCCAGCATTAACAGGGGGCTGCTAGAGACCCAGTACTTC. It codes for CASINRGLLETQYF.

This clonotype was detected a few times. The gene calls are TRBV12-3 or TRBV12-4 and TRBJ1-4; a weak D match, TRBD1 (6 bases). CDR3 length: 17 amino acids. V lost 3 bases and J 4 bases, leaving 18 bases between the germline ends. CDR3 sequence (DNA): TGTGCCAGCAGTTTGGGGCCCAGGGGATTGGGTAATGAAAAACTGTTTTTT. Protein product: CASSLGPRGLGNEKLFF.

The CDR3, as DNA: TGTGCCAGCAGTTTAGGGAAAGGGTACAATCAGCCCCAGCATTTT. It yields the protein CASSLGKGYNQPQHF. The V gene is TRBV12-3 or TRBV12-4, the J gene TRBJ1-5; D is ambiguous. The CDR3 runs 15 residues. With 1 base removed from V and 3 bases from J, the gap between germline ends came to 10 bases.

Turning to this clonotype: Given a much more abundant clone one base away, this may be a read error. CDR3: CATGLAGGETQHF. CDR3 in DNA: TGTGCCACCGGACTAGCGGGAGGAGAGACCCAGCACTTC. The chain employs TRBV24-1 and TRBJ2-5; 14 nucleotides match TRBD2. Looked up from germline, CDR1 is KGHDR and CDR2 is SFDVKD. The CDR3 is 13 amino acids.

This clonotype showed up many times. CDR3 coding DNA: TGTGCCAGCAGCTTAGCAGGGATGAACACTGAAGCTTTCTTT. It codes for CASSLAGMNTEAFF. This chain connects TRBV11-3 to TRBJ1-1; a weak D match, TRBD1 (5 bases). The CDR3 sequence is 14 residues long. V lost 1 base and J 0 bases, leaving 6 bases between the germline ends. Germline-derived CDR1 and CDR2 are SGHNT and YENEEA.

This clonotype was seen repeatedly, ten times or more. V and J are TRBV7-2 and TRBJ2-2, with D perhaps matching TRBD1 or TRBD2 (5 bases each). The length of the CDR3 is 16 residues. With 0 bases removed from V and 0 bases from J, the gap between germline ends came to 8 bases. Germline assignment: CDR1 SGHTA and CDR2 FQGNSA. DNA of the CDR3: TGTGCCAGCAGCTTAGCCCGGGGACCGAACACCGGGGAGCTGTTTTTT. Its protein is CASSLARGPNTGELFF.